This T cell receptor (beta chain) was captured by sequencing in a study of blood T cell repertoires in COVID-19. Across the whole study: Material from acute and convalescent COVID-19 was sourced from the United States, Italy and Spain. T cells, B-cell-depleted T cells, or PBMCs provided the cDNA or gDNA that served as material.

Trimming took 1 base from V and 4 from J, leaving 8 bases between them. This CDR3 spans 14 amino acids. Profiling relied on immunoSEQ multiplex PCR, and the TCRdb table lists in-frame clones only, not all of them. The data contain 120,000 or so clones, roughly 91% of them singletons. The chain employs TRBV6-7 and TRBJ1-5; D is possibly TRBD1 (6 bases). TRBV6-7 is an open reading frame whose function is uncertain. The sequence was obtained from a human donor in a cohort sampled during active COVID-19. The specimen sequenced was peripheral blood. The CDR3 DNA is TGTGCCAGCAGTTACTGGACAGAAAATCAGCCCCAGCATTTT. Amino acids: CASSYWTENQPQHF.